Listed here are 26 T cell receptor beta chains from one sample, sequenced in a study of cytomegalovirus exposure and HLA in healthy donors. The PCR employed 60 Vbeta primers together with 13 Jbeta primers. Assay used: immunoSEQ multiplex PCR; TCRdb lists only in-frame clones, some missing. The data contain 200,000 or so clones, roughly 74% of them singletons. Sequencing used PBMCs. The receptors stem from a woman under 40 in good health and CMV-seropositive.

The chain joins TRBV5-4 to TRBJ1-2; 8 bases are shared with TRBD1. Germline V CDR1 and CDR2: SGHNT, YYREEE (reference sequence). This CDR3 is 14 amino acids long. The ends lost 5 bases at V and 3 bases at J; junction bases unmatched: 6. The CDR3 here is CASRSPGGYYGYTF. In DNA, the CDR3 is TGTGCCAGCAGGTCGCCAGGGGGCTACTATGGCTACACCTTC. Variable domain in full (rest from reference TRBV5-4 and TRBJ1-2): ETGVTQSPTHLIKTRGQQVTLRCSSQSGHNTVSWYQQALGQGPQFIFQYYREEENGRGNFPPRFSGLQFPNYSSELNVNALELDDSALYLCASRSPGGYYGYTFGSGTRLTVV.

The gene calls are TRBV5-1 and TRBJ1-2, with 7 nucleotides matching TRBD1. The CDR3 runs to 18 residues. Germline V gives CDR1 SGHRS, CDR2 YFSETQ. V lost 0 bases to trimming and J lost 2 bases; unmatched junction nucleotides: 13. The CDR3 DNA sequence: TGCGCCAGCAGCTTGGCTCGGGACAGTCTTCGCTCGAACTATGGCTACACCTTC. Amino acids: CASSLARDSLRSNYGYTF. Together with reference TRBV5-1 and TRBJ1-2, the CDR3 gives the full variable domain: KAGVTQTPRYLIKTRGQQVTLSCSPISGHRSVSWYQQTPGQGLQFLFEYFSETQRNKGNFPGRFSGRQFSNSRSEMNVSTLELGDSALYLCASSLARDSLRSNYGYTFGSGTRLTVV.

The chain links TRBV4-2 to TRBJ1-1; D is perhaps TRBD1 (5 bases). V gave up 0 bases and J gave up 8 bases, with 13 bases separating them. Germline CDR1 and CDR2: LGHNA and YNFKEQ. The length of the CDR3 is 14 residues. The CDR3 loop reads CASSQDWQGREAFF. The CDR3 DNA follows: TGTGCCAGCAGCCAAGATTGGCAGGGCCGGGAAGCTTTCTTT.

The CDR3 region is CASRPVTGVAGELFF. In DNA, the CDR3 is TGCGCCAGCAGGCCTGTAACGGGGGTCGCCGGGGAGCTGTTTTTT. The J gene is TRBJ2-2, the V gene TRBV5-1, with D possibly matching TRBD2 (6 bases). Trimming shortened V by 5 bases and J by 6 bases, and 17 bases separated the two germline ends. The germline gives CDR1 SGHRS, CDR2 YFSETQ. This CDR3 contains 15 residues.

The rearrangement uses TRBV10-1 and TRBJ2-7; 7 bases fit TRBD2. V lost 2 bases to trimming and J lost 6 bases; unmatched junction nucleotides: 10. The CDR3 sequence is 15 residues long. The V gene's germline CDR1 is WNHNN and CDR2 SYGVQD (reference sequence). The CDR3 sequence: CASSEKWEGLGEQYF. In DNA, the CDR3 is TGCGCCAGCAGTGAGAAGTGGGAGGGCCTCGGCGAGCAGTACTTC.

The chain couples TRBV13 to TRBJ2-7; D perhaps matches TRBD1 (6 bases). CDR3 size: 14 residues. From germline, CDR1 is PRHDT and CDR2 FYEKMQ (reference sequence). V lost 5 bases and J lost 5, with 16 bases in between. CDR3 coding DNA: TGTGCCAGCAGCCGTGAAAACAGGGAGCACGAGCAGTACTTC. Its translation is CASSRENREHEQYF. Using reference TRBV13 and TRBJ2-7 for the parts outside the CDR3, the full variable domain is AAGVIQSPRHLIKEKRETATLKCYPIPRHDTVYWYQQGPGQDPQFLISFYEKMQSDKGSIPDRFSAQQFSDYHSELNMSSLELGDSALYFCASSRENREHEQYFGPGTRLTVT.

The J gene is TRBJ2-5, the V gene TRBV5-6; 7 bases agree with TRBD2. V trimming: 1 base; J trimming: 2 bases; junction bases outside the gene matches: 8. The CDR3 consists of 16 residues. CDR1 is SGHDT and CDR2 is YYEEEE in the germline V gene. For the CDR3, the DNA is TGTGCCAGCAGCTTGCCAGCGGGGCCCGCTCAAGAGACCCAGTACTTC. It translates to CASSLPAGPAQETQYF. Full variable domain (rest looked up from reference TRBV5-6 and TRBJ2-5): DAGVTQSPTHLIKTRGQQVTLRCSPKSGHDTVSWYQQALGQGPQFIFQYYEEEERQRGNFPDRFSGHQFPNYSSELNVNALLLGDSALYLCASSLPAGPAQETQYFGPGTRLLVL.

The gene calls are TRBV9 and TRBJ1-2, with 9 bases fitting TRBD1. The ends lost 4 bases at V and 6 bases at J; junction bases unmatched: 4. The CDR3 has 13 residues. The V gene's germline CDR1 is SGDLS and CDR2 YYNGEE. The CDR3 nucleotides are TGTGCCAGCAGCCGACGACAGGGGGATGGCTACACCTTC. This encodes CASSRRQGDGYTF.

This clone has just a few counts. V usage is TRBV28 and J usage is TRBJ2-1; 11 bases are shared with TRBD2. Germline V gives CDR1 MDHEN, CDR2 SYDVKM. V was pared by 4 bases and J by 7 bases, with 9 bases of the junction left unmatched. This CDR3 spans 16 amino acids. The CDR3 spells CASSSSLAGVANEQFF. The CDR3, as DNA: TGTGCCAGCAGTTCTTCACTAGCGGGAGTTGCGAATGAGCAGTTCTTC.

The gene calls are TRBV15 and TRBJ2-7, with D possibly TRBD2 on 5 matching bases. Trimming shortened V by 3 bases and J by 3 bases, and 27 bases separated the two germline ends. Germline CDR1 and CDR2: LNHNV and YYDKDF (reference sequence). This CDR3 has 19 residues. CDR3 sequence: CATSSSSLSSSGSIYEQYF. The CDR3 DNA reads TGTGCCACCAGCAGTTCTAGTCTGTCCAGCTCGGGGTCCATCTACGAGCAGTACTTC.

This clone has a single count. This chain uses TRBV6-6 with TRBJ2-7; D is possibly TRBD2 (6 bases). The CDR3 has 14 residues. Germline V gives CDR1 MNHNY, CDR2 SVGAGI (reference sequence). V lost 6 bases to trimming and J lost 3 bases, with 15 bases between them. CDR3 in amino acids: CASSQTPTSYEQYF. CDR3 bases: TGTGCCAGCAGCCAGACCCCGACTAGCTACGAGCAGTACTTC.

The genes are TRBV6-5 and TRBJ1-1, with 9 bases that match TRBD1. The V segment lost 2 bases and the J segment 5 bases; nucleotides outside the gene matches: 3. In germline, CDR1 is MNHEY, CDR2 SVGAGI. This CDR3 contains 14 residues. For the CDR3, the DNA is TGTGCCAGCAGTTACGGGACAGGGTTTACTGAAGCTTTCTTT. Translating it yields CASSYGTGFTEAFF.

This clone has just one count. DNA for the CDR3: TGTGCCAGCGGGCCGACAGGGTCGGTTTACGAGCAGTACTTC. It encodes CASGPTGSVYEQYF. J is TRBJ2-7 and V is TRBV27; 7 bases align to TRBD1. The CDR3 runs 14 residues. J was trimmed by 4 bases and V by 8 bases; bases with no gene match: 11. Per germline, CDR1 MNHEY and CDR2 SMNVEV (reference sequence).

The J gene is TRBJ2-3, the V gene TRBV5-1; tentative D call: TRBD1 (5 bases). The CDR3 has 17 amino acids. CDR1 and CDR2 (germline): SGHRS, YFSETQ. Trimming shortened V by 1 base and J by 4 bases, and 19 bases separated the two germline ends. CDR3 sequence: CASSLWGSGYMPDTQYF. The DNA for the CDR3 is TGCGCCAGCAGCTTGTGGGGCTCGGGCTACATGCCAGATACGCAGTATTTT.

The chain recombines TRBV19 with TRBJ2-6; D may be TRBD1 (8 bases). V was clipped by 6 bases and J by 0 bases, with 18 bases between them. Germline-derived CDR1 and CDR2 are LNHDA and SQIVND (reference sequence). The CDR3 extends over 18 amino acids. For the CDR3, the DNA is TGTGCCAGTAGAGACAGGGGAGGGATGCTCTCTGGGGCCAACGTCCTGACTTTC. This gives the protein CASRDRGGMLSGANVLTF.

V and J are TRBV5-4 and TRBJ1-1, with D possibly matching TRBD1 (5 bases). The CDR3 spans 13 residues. Per germline, CDR1 SGHNT and CDR2 YYREEE (reference sequence). V lost 4 bases to trimming and J lost 6 bases, with 13 bases between them. CDR3 in DNA: TGTGCCAGCAGCCCCCAGGGAGGAGCTGAAGCTTTCTTT. This translates into CASSPQGGAEAFF.

The chain couples TRBV5-1 to TRBJ2-7, with D possibly being TRBD1 (6 bases). CDR3 length: 15 residues. The V end was cut by 2 bases, the J end by 0 bases, with 12 bases between. Germline V gene lookup returns CDR1 SGHRS and CDR2 YFSETQ. The CDR3: CASSFFPDSSYEQYF. The CDR3 DNA is TGCGCCAGCAGCTTTTTTCCGGACAGCTCCTACGAGCAGTACTTC.

The chain couples TRBV9 to TRBJ2-7, with 8 bases lining up with TRBD2. The CDR3 runs 14 residues. The J segment lost 7 bases and the V segment lost 0 bases, leaving 6 bases of the junction unmatched. Germline V gene data show CDR1 as SGDLS and CDR2 as YYNGEE. The CDR3 nucleotides are TGTGCCAGCAGCGTAGGGCCAGGCGGGAGGGAGCAGTACTTC. Its translation: CASSVGPGGREQYF.

V gene TRBV27 combines with J gene TRBJ2-5; 11 bases line up with TRBD2. The CDR3 spans 15 residues. Germline-derived CDR1 and CDR2 are MNHEY and SMNVEV (reference sequence). Trimming cost V 5 bases and J 5 bases; bases outside gene matches: 7. CDR3 coding DNA: TGTGCCAGCAGTATTAGCGGGGGGGCCCAGGAGACCCAGTACTTC. Amino acids: CASSISGGAQETQYF.

The sample holds one count of this clone. Compared with germline, one end of the junction differs, possibly owing to a read error. The V call is TRBV10-3, the J call TRBJ2-7; D perhaps matches TRBD1 (5 bases). The CDR3 loop spans 13 amino acids. Germline CDR1 is ENHRY and CDR2 is SYGVKD. CDR3 sequence: CAISHATAYEQHF. CDR3 sequence (DNA): TGTGCCATCAGTCATGCGACAGCCTACGAGCAGCACTTC.

The chain links TRBV9 to TRBJ1-2, with D possibly matching TRBD1 (5 bases). V lost 0 bases and J 3 bases, leaving 12 bases between the germline ends. The CDR3 is 15 amino acids. Germline CDR1 is SGDLS and CDR2 is YYNGEE. CDR3 DNA: TGTGCCAGCAGCGTAGGTCAGGGATCCGACTATGGCTACACCTTC. Protein sequence: CASSVGQGSDYGYTF.

V usage is TRBV6-1 and J usage is TRBJ2-1; the match to TRBD2 covers 8 bases. This CDR3 has 12 residues. Germline V gives CDR1 MNHNS, CDR2 SASEGT. V lost 7 bases, J lost 10 bases, and 6 bases stayed unmatched. The CDR3 coding sequence is TGTGCCAGCAAGATGATAGCGGGGGAGCAGTTCTTC. This translates into CASKMIAGEQFF.

The rearrangement joins TRBV27 to TRBJ1-2; no clear D gene. The CDR3 is 13 amino acids. CDR1 is MNHEY, CDR2 SMNVEV, per germline (reference sequence). Trimming removed 4 bases at V and 8 bases at J, with 14 bases between. DNA of the CDR3: TGTGCCAGCAGTTCCGGGGTTGTAGGGGGCTACACCTTC. It codes for CASSSGVVGGYTF.

V is TRBV19 and J is TRBJ1-6; D is uncertain. Germline CDR1 reads LNHDA; CDR2 reads SQIVND (reference sequence). CDR3 size: 12 residues. Trimming pared 5 bases from V and 8 bases from J, leaving 7 bases between. In DNA, the CDR3 is TGTGCCAGTAGTCCACAAGATTCACCCCTCCACTTT. It is translated as CASSPQDSPLHF.

This clone was observed a few times. This chain uses TRBV7-2 with TRBJ2-7; perhaps TRBD1 as D (6 bases). Trimming took 4 bases from V and 8 from J, leaving 9 bases between them. The germline V gene encodes CDR1 SGHTA and CDR2 FQGNSA. The CDR3 contains 11 residues. DNA of the CDR3: TGTGCCAGCAGCTCTACAGGGCAGCAGTACTTC. This encodes CASSSTGQQYF.

The chain has TRBV6-1 and TRBJ1-5; no clear D gene. This CDR3 region has 16 residues. V lost 1 base, J lost 4 bases, and 14 bases lay in between. Per the germline V gene, CDR1 is MNHNS and CDR2 is SASEGT. CDR3 protein: CASSEEVFGVNQPQHF. CDR3 nucleotides: TGTGCCAGCAGTGAAGAGGTCTTCGGGGTAAATCAGCCCCAGCATTTT.